Here is one T cell receptor beta chain with its context. This entry belongs to a study of OX40 agonist ivuxolimab in advanced cancers. Looking at the study overall: It was ivuxolimab, an agonistic anti-OX40 (CD134) antibody, that patients were treated with. Males comprised over 80% of the group, whose mean age was approximately 62 years (range roughly 20 to 85). Partial responses were observed in three patients, of whom one had hepatocellular carcinoma and two had cutaneous melanoma.

Assay used: immunoSEQ multiplex PCR; TCRdb lists only in-frame clones, some missing. The table lists around 62,000 clones, 90% to 95% of them singletons. This CDR3 has 15 amino acids. The V gene's germline CDR1 is LNHNV and CDR2 YYDKDF (reference sequence). V lost 0 bases, J lost 4 bases, and 12 bases lay in between. Sampling times: baseline, cycle 4 day 1, cycle 7 day 1. This sequence originates from an adult with an advanced solid tumor such as melanoma, head and neck, liver or kidney cancer. The chain is built from TRBV15 and TRBJ1-1; no firm D call. The sample here was CD4+ or CD8+ T cells sorted from blood, taken in a trial of the OX40 agonist ivuxolimab. CDR3 DNA: TGTGCCACCAGCAGAGATAAGGTAGTGGGCACTGAAGCTTTCTTT. This gives the protein CATSRDKVVGTEAFF.